This T cell receptor beta chain was recorded in a study of blood T cell repertoires in COVID-19. Study summary: The origin of the acute and convalescent COVID-19 samples was the United States, Italy and Spain. PBMCs, B-cell-depleted T cells, or T cells were the source of the cDNA or gDNA that made up the material.

CDR1 MNHEY and CDR2 SMNVEV come from the germline V gene (reference sequence). This CDR3 is 14 amino acids long. Trimming at V came to 2 bases and at J to 2 bases, leaving 3 bases not matched to a gene. Authors' methods: Estimates of nucleated cell counts were drawn from the amplification of reference gene primers. Produced via immunoSEQ multiplex PCR; TCRdb's table is partial and in-frame only. The V and J calls and the clone size are those of that table, but D and trimming were determined from the DNA. This sample has around 320,000 clones, with approximately 90% found just once. Input material: peripheral blood. The rearrangement uses TRBV27 and TRBJ2-7; 7 nucleotides align to TRBD1. The receptor comes from a woman aged 25 to 45 who had recovered from COVID-19. The CDR3 sequence: CASSLGQAAYEQYF. Written as DNA, the CDR3 is TGTGCCAGCAGTTTAGGACAGGCCGCCTACGAGCAGTACTTC.